This T cell receptor (beta chain) was observed in a study of technical replicates of blood from a few donors. Here immunoSEQ multiplex PCR was the method, and the copy in TCRdb shows in-frame clones only, minus some. This sample has 13,000 to 15,000 clones; over 80% occur once, and the top ten carry roughly 12%. The CDR3 consists of 14 residues. Germline CDR1 and CDR2: MDHEN and SYDVKM. Trimming removed 5 bases from V and 4 bases from J, with 12 bases in between. Sequencing was carried out using PBMCs. The sequence came from a human donor in good health. V is TRBV28 and J is TRBJ1-5; a possible D gene is TRBD1 (6 bases). The CDR3 DNA reads TGTGCCAGCAGTCCGGAGGGGGGGAATCAGCCCCAGCATTTT. Translation gives CASSPEGGNQPQHF.